This TCR beta chain was recorded in a study of blood T cell repertoires in COVID-19. This CDR3 is 19 amino acids long. Germline V gene lookup returns CDR1 SGHDT and CDR2 YYEEEE. J lost 3 bases, V lost 0 bases, and 10 bases had no gene match. Assay: immunoSEQ multiplex PCR; the TCRdb copy retains only in-frame clones and omits some. The sample lists around 100,000 clones, more than 90% occurring once. The TCR originated in a man between 18 and 29 years old with acute or convalescent COVID-19. Sequenced sample: peripheral blood. The V and J genes are TRBV5-6 and TRBJ1-3; 12 bases fit TRBD1. The CDR3 region is CASSLVQRDRGLRGNTIYF. CDR3 nucleotide sequence: TGTGCCAGCAGCTTGGTTCAGCGGGACAGGGGGCTTCGTGGAAACACCATATATTTT.